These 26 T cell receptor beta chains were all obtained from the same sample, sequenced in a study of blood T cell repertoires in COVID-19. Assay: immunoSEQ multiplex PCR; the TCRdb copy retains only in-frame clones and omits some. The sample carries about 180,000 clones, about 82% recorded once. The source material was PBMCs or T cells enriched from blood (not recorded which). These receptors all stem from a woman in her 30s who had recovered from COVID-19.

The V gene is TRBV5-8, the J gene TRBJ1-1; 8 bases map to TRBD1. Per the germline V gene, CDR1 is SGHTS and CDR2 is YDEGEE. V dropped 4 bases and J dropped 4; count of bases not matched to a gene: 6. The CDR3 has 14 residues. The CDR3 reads CASSLDRGGTEAFF. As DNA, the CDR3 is TGTGCCAGCAGCCTAGACAGGGGTGGCACTGAAGCTTTCTTT.

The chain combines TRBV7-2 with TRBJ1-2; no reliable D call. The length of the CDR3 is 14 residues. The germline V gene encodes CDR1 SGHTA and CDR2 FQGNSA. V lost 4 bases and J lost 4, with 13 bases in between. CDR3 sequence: CASSSFGGSYGYTF. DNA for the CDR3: TGTGCCAGCAGCTCCTTTGGAGGGAGCTATGGCTACACCTTC.

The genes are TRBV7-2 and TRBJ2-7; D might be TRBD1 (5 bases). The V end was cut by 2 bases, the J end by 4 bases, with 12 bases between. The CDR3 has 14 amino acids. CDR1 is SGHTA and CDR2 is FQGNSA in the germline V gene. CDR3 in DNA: TGTGCCAGCAGCTTAAGCCAGGGTTTGTACGAGCAGTACTTC. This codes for CASSLSQGLYEQYF.

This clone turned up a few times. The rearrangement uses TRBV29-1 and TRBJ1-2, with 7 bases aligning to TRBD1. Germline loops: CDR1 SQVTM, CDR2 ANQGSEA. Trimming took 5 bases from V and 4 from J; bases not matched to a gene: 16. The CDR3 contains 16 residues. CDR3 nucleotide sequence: TGCAGCGTTTTGGGCCCCAACCAGGGGGACTTCTATGGCTACACCTTC. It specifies CSVLGPNQGDFYGYTF.

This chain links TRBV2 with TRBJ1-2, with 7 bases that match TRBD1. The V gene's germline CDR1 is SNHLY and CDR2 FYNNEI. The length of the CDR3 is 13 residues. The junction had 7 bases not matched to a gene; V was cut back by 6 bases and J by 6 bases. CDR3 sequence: CASSGTDFDGYTF. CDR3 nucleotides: TGTGCCAGCAGCGGGACAGATTTTGATGGCTACACCTTC.

This CDR3 reads CASSLRRDSPSSGNTIYF. Here the CDR3 DNA reads TGTGCCAGCAGCTTGCGACGGGACTCCCCTAGCTCTGGAAACACCATATATTTT. This chain connects TRBV5-4 to TRBJ1-3; TRBD1 might be the D (5 bases). V was shortened by 1 base and J by 0 bases, with 17 bases between the two germline ends. The CDR3 extends over 18 amino acids. Germline-derived CDR1 and CDR2 are SGHNT and YYREEE (reference sequence).

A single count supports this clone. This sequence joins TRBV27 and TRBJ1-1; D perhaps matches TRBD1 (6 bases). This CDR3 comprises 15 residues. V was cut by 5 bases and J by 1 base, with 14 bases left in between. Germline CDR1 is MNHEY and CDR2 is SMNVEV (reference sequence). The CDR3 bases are TGTGCCAGCAGTAAGTGGAGGGGGGGGAACACTGAAGCTTTCTTT. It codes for CASSKWRGGNTEAFF.

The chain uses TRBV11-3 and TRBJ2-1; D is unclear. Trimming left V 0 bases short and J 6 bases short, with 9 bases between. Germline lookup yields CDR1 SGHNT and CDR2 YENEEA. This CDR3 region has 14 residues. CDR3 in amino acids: CASSLDNSPNEQFF. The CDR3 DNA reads TGTGCCAGCAGCTTAGATAATTCCCCCAATGAGCAGTTCTTC.

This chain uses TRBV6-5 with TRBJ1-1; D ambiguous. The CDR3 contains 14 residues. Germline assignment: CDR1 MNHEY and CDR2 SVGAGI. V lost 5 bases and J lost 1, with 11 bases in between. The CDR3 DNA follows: TGTGCCAGCAGTCAGAGACTTTGGAACACTGAAGCTTTCTTT. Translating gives CASSQRLWNTEAFF.

The CDR3 is CASSLGTSGREEQFF. CDR3 coding DNA: TGTGCCAGCAGCTTAGGGACTAGCGGGAGGGAAGAGCAGTTCTTC. This chain links TRBV7-9 with TRBJ2-1; 15 bases fit TRBD2. Looked up from germline, CDR1 is SEHNR and CDR2 is FQNEAQ (reference sequence). This CDR3 has 15 residues. Losses at the gene ends were 1 base for V and 10 bases for J; bases not matched to a gene: 2.

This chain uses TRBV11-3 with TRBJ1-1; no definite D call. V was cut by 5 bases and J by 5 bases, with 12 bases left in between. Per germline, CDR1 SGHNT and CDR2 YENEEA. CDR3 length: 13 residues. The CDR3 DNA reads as TGTGCCAGCAGCCCCGGGGATAGAACTGAAGCTTTCTTT. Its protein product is CASSPGDRTEAFF. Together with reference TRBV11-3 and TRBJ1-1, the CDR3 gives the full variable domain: EAGVVQSPRYKIIEKKQPVAFWCNPISGHNTLYWYLQNLGQGPELLIRYENEEAVDDSQLPKDRFSAERLKGVDSTLKIQPAELGDSAVYLCASSPGDRTEAFFGQGTRLTVV.

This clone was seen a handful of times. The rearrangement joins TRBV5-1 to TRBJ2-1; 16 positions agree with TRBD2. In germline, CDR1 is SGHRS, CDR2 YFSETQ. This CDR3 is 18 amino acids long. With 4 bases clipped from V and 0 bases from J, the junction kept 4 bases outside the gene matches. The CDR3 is CASSTGLAGGSSYNEQFF. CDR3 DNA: TGCGCCAGCAGCACGGGACTAGCGGGAGGGAGCTCCTACAATGAGCAGTTCTTC.

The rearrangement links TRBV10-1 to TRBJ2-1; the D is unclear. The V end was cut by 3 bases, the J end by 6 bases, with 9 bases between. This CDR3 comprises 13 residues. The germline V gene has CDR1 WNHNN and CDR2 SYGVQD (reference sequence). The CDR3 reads CASSDSLGNEQFF. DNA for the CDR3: TGCGCCAGCAGTGATAGCCTGGGCAATGAGCAGTTCTTC.

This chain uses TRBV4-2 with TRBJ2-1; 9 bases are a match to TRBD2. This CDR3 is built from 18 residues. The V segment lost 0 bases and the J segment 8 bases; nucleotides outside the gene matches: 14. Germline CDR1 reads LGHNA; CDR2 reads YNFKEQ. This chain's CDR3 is CASSQDRLREGRWHEQFF. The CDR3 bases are TGTGCCAGCAGCCAAGATCGTTTGCGGGAGGGAAGGTGGCATGAGCAGTTCTTC.

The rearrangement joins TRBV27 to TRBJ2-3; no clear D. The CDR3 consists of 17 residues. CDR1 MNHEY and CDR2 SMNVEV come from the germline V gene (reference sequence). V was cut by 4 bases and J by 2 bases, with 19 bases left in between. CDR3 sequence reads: CASSSLWLGRDTDTQYF. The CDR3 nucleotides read TGTGCCAGCAGTTCGTTGTGGCTAGGCAGAGACACAGATACGCAGTATTTT.

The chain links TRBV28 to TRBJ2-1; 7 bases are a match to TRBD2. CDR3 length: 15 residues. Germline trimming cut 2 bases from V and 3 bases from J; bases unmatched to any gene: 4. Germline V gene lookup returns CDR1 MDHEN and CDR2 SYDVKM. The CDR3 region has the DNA TGTGCCAGCAGTTTAATGGGGACTAACTACAATGAGCAGTTCTTC. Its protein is CASSLMGTNYNEQFF. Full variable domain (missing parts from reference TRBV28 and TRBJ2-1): DVKVTQSSRYLVKRTGEKVFLECVQDMDHENMFWYRQDPGLGLRLIYFSYDVKMKEKGDIPEGYSVSREKKERFSLILESASTNQTSMYLCASSLMGTNYNEQFFGPGTRLTVL.

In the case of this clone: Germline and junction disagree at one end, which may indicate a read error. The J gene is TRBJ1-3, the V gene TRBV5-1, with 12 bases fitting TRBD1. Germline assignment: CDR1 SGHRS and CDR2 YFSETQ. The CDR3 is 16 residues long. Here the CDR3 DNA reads TGCGCCAGCAGCTCTGGGACAGGGGGCTCTCGAAACACCATATATTTT. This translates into CASSSGTGGSRNTIYF.

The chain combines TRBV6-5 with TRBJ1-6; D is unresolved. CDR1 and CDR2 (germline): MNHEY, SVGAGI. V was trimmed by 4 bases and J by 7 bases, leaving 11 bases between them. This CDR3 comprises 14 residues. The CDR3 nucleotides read TGTGCCAGCAGTTTAGTCTCAGGCAATTCACCCCTCCACTTT. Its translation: CASSLVSGNSPLHF.

The CDR3 sequence is CASSYRGDNEKLFF. In DNA, the CDR3 is TGTGCCAGCAGTTATAGGGGCGATAATGAAAAACTGTTTTTT. The V and J genes are TRBV28 and TRBJ1-4; D is perhaps TRBD1 (5 bases). Germline CDR1 is MDHEN and CDR2 is SYDVKM. Trimming left V 4 bases short and J 4 bases short, with 10 bases between. The length of the CDR3 is 14 residues.

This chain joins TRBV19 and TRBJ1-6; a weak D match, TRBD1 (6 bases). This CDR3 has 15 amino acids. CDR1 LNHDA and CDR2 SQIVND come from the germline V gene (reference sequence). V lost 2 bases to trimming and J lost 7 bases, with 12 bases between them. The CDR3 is CASSISERGNSPLHF. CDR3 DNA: TGTGCCAGTAGTATATCGGAGAGGGGGAATTCACCCCTCCACTTT.

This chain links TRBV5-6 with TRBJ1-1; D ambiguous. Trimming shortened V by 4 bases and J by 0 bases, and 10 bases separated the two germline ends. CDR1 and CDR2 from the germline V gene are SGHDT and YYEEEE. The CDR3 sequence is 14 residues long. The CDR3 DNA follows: TGTGCCAGCAGCCCACAGCCTTTGAACACTGAAGCTTTCTTT. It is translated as CASSPQPLNTEAFF.

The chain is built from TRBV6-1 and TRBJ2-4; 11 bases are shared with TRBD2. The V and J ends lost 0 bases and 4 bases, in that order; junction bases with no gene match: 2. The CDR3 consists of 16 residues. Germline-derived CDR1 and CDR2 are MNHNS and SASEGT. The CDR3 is CASSEARLAGKNIQYF. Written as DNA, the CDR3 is TGTGCCAGCAGTGAAGCGCGACTAGCGGGGAAAAACATTCAGTACTTC.

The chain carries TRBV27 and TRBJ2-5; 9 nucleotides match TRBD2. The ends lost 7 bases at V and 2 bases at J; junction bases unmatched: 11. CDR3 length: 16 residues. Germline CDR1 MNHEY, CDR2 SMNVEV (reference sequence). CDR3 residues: CASTPSPTSGQETQYF. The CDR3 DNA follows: TGTGCCAGCACTCCATCACCGACTAGCGGTCAAGAGACCCAGTACTTC.

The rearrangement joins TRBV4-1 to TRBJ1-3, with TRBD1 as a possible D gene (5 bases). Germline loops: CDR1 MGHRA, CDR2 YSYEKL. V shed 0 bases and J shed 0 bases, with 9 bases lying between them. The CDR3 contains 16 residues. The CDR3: CASSQDPGDSGNTIYF. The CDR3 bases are TGCGCCAGCAGCCAAGATCCGGGGGACTCTGGAAACACCATATATTTT.

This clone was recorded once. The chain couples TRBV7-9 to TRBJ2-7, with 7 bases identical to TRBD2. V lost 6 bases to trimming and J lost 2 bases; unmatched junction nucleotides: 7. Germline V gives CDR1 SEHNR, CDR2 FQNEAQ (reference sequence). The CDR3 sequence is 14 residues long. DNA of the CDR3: TGTGCCAGCAGAGGGAGGGGCGATGCCTACGAGCAGTACTTC. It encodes CASRGRGDAYEQYF.

In DNA, the CDR3 is TGTGCCAGTACGGGGGGAGGAGATATGGTTATTTACGAGCAGTACTTC. As protein: CASTGGGDMVIYEQYF. The chain carries TRBV28 and TRBJ2-7; 7 bases map to TRBD2. The ends lost 9 bases at V and 4 bases at J; junction bases unmatched: 18. The CDR3 is 16 amino acids. Germline CDR1 and CDR2: MDHEN and SYDVKM.